This TCR beta chain was captured by sequencing in a study of T cell clones after liver transplantation. The CDR3 covers 11 residues. The germline gives CDR1 SEHNR, CDR2 FQNEAQ (reference sequence). V gave up 4 bases and J gave up 11 bases, with 11 bases separating them. Study-wide points: A larger donor-reactive than third-party decline suggested partial antigen-specific deletion. Low donor cell numbers restricted donor-reactive repertoire measurement in two subjects.

With regard to this clone: The antigen remains undetermined.

Repertoires were generated with immunoSEQ multiplex PCR, while TCRdb's copy carries only in-frame clones and drops some. The sample has roughly 72,000 clones; around four fifths are singletons. The receptor was derived from a human patient who received a liver transplant. These T cells may partly come from the graft donor. The chain carries TRBV7-9 and TRBJ1-2; D gene uncertain. The source material was CD4+ T cells from blood, sampled around 50 months after liver transplant. CDR3 in DNA: TGTGCCAGCAGCTCGGTCGAACCGTACACCTTC. Protein product: CASSSVEPYTF.